The entry below gives a single T cell receptor (beta chain) sequence along with its context. TCRdb re-called the 5' RACE reads through MiXCR, storing one row per CDR3 protein. The sample yields about 300,000 distinct CDR3 sequences, 8.7% seen once. The record originates from a study of T cells after yellow fever vaccination. The CDR3 is made up of 13 amino acids. Trimming stripped 6 bases from V and 3 bases from J, with 10 bases between. Per the germline V gene, CDR1 is MNHEY and CDR2 is SMNVEV (reference sequence). The source was CD4+ T cells sorted from PBMCs, collected 5 days after the yellow fever booster vaccination. The sequence was obtained from a man younger than 35 who received the YFV17D yellow fever vaccine. The V gene is TRBV27, the J gene TRBJ2-3; D gene uncertain. The CDR3 spells CASREFGTDTQYF. CDR3 sequence (DNA): TGTGCCAGCAGGGAATTTGGGACAGATACGCAGTATTTT.